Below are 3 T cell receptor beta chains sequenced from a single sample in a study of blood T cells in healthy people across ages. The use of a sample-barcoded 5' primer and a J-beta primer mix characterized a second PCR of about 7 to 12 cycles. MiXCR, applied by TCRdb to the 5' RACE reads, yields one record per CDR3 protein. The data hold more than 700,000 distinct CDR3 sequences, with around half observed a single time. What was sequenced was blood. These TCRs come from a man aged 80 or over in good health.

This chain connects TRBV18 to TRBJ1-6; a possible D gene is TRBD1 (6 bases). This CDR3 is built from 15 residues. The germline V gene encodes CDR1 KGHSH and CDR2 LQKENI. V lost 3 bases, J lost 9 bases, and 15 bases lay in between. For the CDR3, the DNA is TGTGCCAGCTCACCGGGGGACAAAAGAGGTTCACCCCTCCACTTT. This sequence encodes CASSPGDKRGSPLHF.

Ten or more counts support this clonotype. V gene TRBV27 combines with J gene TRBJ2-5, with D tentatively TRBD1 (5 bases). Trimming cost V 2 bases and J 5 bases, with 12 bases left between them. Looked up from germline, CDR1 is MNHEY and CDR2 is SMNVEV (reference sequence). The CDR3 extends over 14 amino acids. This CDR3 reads CASSLKSGWETQYF. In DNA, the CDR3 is TGTGCCAGCAGTTTAAAGTCAGGGTGGGAGACCCAGTACTTC.

CDR3 DNA sequence: TGTGCCAGCAGTGTCGAACACCGGAGCTCCTATAATTCACCCCTCCACTTT. Its translation: CASSVEHRSSYNSPLHF. The genes are TRBV27 and TRBJ1-6, with D unresolved. V gave up 5 bases and J gave up 0 bases, with 14 bases separating them. Germline loops: CDR1 MNHEY, CDR2 SMNVEV (reference sequence). There are 17 residues in the CDR3.